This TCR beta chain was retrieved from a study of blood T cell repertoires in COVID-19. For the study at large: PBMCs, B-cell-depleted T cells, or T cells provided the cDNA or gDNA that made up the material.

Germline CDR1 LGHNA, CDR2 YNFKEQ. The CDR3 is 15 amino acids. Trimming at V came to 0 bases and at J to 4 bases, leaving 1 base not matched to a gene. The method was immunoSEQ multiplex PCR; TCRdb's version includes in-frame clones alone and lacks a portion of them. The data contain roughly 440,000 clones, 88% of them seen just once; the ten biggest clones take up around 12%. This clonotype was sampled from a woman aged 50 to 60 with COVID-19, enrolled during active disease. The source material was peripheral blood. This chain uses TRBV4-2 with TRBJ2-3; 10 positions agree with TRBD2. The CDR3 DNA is TGTGCCAGCAGCCAAGAAGCGGGGGGGCCAGATACGCAGTATTTT. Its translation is CASSQEAGGPDTQYF.